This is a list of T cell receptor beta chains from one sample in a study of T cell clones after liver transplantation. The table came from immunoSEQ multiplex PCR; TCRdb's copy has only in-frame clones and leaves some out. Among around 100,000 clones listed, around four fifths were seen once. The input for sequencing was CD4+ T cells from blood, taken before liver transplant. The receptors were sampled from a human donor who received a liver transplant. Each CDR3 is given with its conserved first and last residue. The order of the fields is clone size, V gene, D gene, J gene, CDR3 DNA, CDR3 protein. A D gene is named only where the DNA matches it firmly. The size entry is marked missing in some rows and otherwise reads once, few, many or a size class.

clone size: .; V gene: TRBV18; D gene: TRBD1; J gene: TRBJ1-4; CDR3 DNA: TGTGCCAGCTCACAGGGGGCAGCGTATGAAAAACTGTTTTTT; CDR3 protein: CASSQGAAYEKLFF
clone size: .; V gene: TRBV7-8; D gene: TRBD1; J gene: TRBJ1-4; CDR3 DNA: TGTGCCAGCAGCTACAGGAACAGGGGGCGGATTGAAAAACTGTTTTTT; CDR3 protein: CASSYRNRGRIEKLFF
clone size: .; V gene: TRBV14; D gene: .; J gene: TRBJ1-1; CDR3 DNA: TGTGCCAGCAGCCTACAGGGAGGGAACACTGAAGCTTTCTTT; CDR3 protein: CASSLQGGNTEAFF
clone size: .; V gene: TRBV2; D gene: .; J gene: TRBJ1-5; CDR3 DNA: TGTGCCAGCAGTAGAATCTACAGAAGTAGCAATCAGCCCCAGCATTTT; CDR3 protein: CASSRIYRSSNQPQHF
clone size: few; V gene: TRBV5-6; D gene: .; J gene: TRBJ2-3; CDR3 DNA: TGTGCCAGCAGCTTGGTCAGCGGAGAAGGTACAAGCACAGATACGCAGTATTTT; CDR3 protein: CASSLVSGEGTSTDTQYF
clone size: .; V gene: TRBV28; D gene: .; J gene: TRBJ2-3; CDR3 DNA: TGTGCCAGCAGTTTATTGGTCGGCACAGATACGCAGTATTTT; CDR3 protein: CASSLLVGTDTQYF
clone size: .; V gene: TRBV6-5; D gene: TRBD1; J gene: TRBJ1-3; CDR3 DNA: TGTGCCAGCAGCAGGGGGTACTCTGGAAACACCATATATTTT; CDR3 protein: CASSRGYSGNTIYF
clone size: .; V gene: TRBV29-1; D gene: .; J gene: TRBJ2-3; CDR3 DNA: TGCAGCGTTCCCACCGGGACCCGCACAGATACGCAGTATTTT; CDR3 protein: CSVPTGTRTDTQYF
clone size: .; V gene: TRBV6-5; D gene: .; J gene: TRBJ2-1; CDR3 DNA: TGTGCCAGCAGTTCGACTGAGGGTCGCTCCTACAATGAGCAGTTCTTC; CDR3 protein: CASSSTEGRSYNEQFF
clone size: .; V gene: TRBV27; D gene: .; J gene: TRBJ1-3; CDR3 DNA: TGTGCCAGCAGTTTATTGGGCAGGGGAAACACCATATATTTT; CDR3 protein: CASSLLGRGNTIYF
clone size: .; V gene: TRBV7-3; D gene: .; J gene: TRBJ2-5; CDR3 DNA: TGTGCCAGCAGCTTAAATTCGGCAAGCCGGGAGACCCAGTACTTC; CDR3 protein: CASSLNSASRETQYF
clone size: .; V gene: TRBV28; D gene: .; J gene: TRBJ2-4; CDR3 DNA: TGTGCCAGCAGTTGGGGATTAGCCAAAAACATTCAGTACTTC; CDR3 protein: CASSWGLAKNIQYF
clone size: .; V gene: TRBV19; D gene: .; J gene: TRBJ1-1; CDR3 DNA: TGTGCCAGTAGTACGAACAGGGAAAACATGAACACTGAAGCTTTCTTT; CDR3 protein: CASSTNRENMNTEAFF
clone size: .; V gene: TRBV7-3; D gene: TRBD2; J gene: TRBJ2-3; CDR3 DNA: TGTGCCAGCAGCTTTAATTCAGCGGGAGGGGGAGATACGCAGTATTTT; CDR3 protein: CASSFNSAGGGDTQYF
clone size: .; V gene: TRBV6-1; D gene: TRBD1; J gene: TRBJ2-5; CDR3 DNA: TGTGCCAGCAGAACGACAGGGCAAGAGACCCAGTACTTC; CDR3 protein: CASRTTGQETQYF
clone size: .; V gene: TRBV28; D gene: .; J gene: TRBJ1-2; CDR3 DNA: TGTGCCAGCATCTCCGGGGCTCCTAACTATGGCTACACCTTC; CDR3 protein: CASISGAPNYGYTF
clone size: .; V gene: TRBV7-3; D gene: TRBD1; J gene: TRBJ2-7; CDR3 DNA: TGTGCCAGCAGCCTAGTGGGGACAGGGATTACCTACGAGCAGTACTTC; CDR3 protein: CASSLVGTGITYEQYF
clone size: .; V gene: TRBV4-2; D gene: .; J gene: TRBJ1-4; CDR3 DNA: TGTGCCAGCAGCCAAGAAGGGAAACTGTTTTTT; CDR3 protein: CASSQEGKLFF
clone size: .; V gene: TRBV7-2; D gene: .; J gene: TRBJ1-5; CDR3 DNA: TGTGCCAGCAGCTTATCCCAGGGCAATCAGCCCCAGCATTTT; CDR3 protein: CASSLSQGNQPQHF
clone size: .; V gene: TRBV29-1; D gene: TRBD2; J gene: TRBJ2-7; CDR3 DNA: TGCAGCGTGGCCGCGGGTAGCGGGGGCTCCTACGAGCAGTACTTC; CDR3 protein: CSVAAGSGGSYEQYF
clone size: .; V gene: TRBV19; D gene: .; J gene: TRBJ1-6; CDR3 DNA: TGTGCCAGTAGACAGGGAAGTAATTCACCCCTCCACTTT; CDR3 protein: CASRQGSNSPLHF
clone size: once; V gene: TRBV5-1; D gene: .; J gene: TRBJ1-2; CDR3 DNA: TGCGCCAGCAGCATGGGACCGAAGAACTATGGCTACACCTTC; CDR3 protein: CASSMGPKNYGYTF
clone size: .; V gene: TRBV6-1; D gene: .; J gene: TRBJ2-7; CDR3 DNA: TGTGCCAGCAGTTCAAAAAGGCACCCTTCCTACGAGCAGTACTTC; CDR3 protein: CASSSKRHPSYEQYF
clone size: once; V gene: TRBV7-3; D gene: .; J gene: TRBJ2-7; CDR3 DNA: TGTGCCAGCAGCTTAACGGGGGACCGGGACTACGAGCAGTACTTC; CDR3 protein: CASSLTGDRDYEQYF
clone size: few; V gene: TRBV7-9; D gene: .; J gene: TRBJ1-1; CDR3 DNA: TGTGCCAGCAGCTTGGGAAGGGAAGCTTTCTTT; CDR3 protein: CASSLGREAFF
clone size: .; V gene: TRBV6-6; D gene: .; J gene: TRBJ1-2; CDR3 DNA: TGTGCCAGCAGTTACTCGAACCAGGGAATCTATGGCTACACCTTC; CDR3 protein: CASSYSNQGIYGYTF
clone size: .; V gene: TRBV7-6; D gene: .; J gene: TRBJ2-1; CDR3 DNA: TGTGCCAGCAGCTTACCACAGGGAGTATCCTACAATGAGCAGTTCTTC; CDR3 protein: CASSLPQGVSYNEQFF
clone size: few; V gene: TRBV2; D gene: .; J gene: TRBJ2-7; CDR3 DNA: TGTGCCAGCAGTGATCGGGGCAGCTCTTACGAGCAGTACTTC; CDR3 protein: CASSDRGSSYEQYF
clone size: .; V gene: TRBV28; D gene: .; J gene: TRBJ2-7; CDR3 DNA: TGTGCCAGCAGTTTGGGGCCCCGGGTGGTGGACCCCTACGAGCAGTACTTC; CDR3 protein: CASSLGPRVVDPYEQYF
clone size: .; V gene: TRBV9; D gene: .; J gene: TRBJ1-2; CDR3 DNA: TGTGCCAGCAGCGCCGCCCAGGGAAACTATGGCTACACCTTC; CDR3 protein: CASSAAQGNYGYTF
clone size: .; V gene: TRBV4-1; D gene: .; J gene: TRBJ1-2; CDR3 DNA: TGCGCCAGCAGCCCAGGGAAGGGGAACCGGGGTGGCTACACCTTC; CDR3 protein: CASSPGKGNRGGYTF
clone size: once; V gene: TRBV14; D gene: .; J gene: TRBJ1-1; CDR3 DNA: TGTGCCAGCAGCCAAGTCCAGGGGCTGTGGGCTTTCTTT; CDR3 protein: CASSQVQGLWAFF
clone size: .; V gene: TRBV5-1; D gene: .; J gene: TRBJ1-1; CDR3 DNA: TGCGCCAGCAGCTTACCAGGGATCGGCACTGAAGCTTTCTTT; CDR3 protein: CASSLPGIGTEAFF
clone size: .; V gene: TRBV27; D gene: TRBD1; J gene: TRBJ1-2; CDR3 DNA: TGTGCCAGCAGTGGACAGGGCAGAGGTGGCTACACCTTC; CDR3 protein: CASSGQGRGGYTF
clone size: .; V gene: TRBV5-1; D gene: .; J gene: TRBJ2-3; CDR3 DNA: TGCGCCAGCGCGCCCCGGGCCCTCACAGATACGCAGTATTTT; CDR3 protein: CASAPRALTDTQYF
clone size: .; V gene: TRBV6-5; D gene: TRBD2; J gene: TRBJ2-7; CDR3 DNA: TGTGCCAGCAGCCGGACTAGCGGGAGATCCGAGCAGTACTTC; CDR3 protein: CASSRTSGRSEQYF
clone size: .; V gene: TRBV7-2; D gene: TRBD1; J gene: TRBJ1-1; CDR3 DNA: TGTGCCAGCAGCGACAGGGGTGGCACTGAAGCTTTCTTT; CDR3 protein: CASSDRGGTEAFF